The clone carrying this TCR beta chain appeared once. This sample was taken from a study of blood T cell repertoires in COVID-19. TCRdb's copy holds only in-frame clones and misses some; the assay was immunoSEQ multiplex PCR. Of hundreds of thousands of clones listed, about 87% were seen once; the top ten hold about 9.8%. This CDR3 contains 13 residues. The V and J ends lost 3 bases and 5 bases respectively, with 7 bases between them. Germline CDR1 is SGHTA and CDR2 is FQGNSA. The TCR was taken from a woman aged 18-29 years who had recovered from COVID-19. This rearrangement joins TRBV7-2 to TRBJ2-2; D is possibly TRBD1 (5 bases). Input material: PBMCs or T cells enriched from blood (not recorded which). The CDR3 coding sequence is TGTGCCAGCAGCTTTCCAGGGACCGGGGAGCTGTTTTTT. This gives the protein CASSFPGTGELFF.